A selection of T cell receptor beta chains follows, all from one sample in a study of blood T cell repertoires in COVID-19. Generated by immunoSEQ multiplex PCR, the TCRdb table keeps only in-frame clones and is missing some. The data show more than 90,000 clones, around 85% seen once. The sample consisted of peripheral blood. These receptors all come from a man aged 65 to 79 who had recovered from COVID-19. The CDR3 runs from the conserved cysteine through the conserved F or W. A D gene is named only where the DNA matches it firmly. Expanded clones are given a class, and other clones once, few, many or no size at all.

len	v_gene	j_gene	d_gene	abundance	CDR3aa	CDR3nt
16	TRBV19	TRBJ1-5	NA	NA	CASSRGRDRVYQPQHF	TGTGCCAGTAGTAGGGGGAGGGACCGAGTTTATCAGCCCCAGCATTTT
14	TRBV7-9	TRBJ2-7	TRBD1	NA	CASSMTGTTYEQYF	TGTGCCAGCAGTATGACAGGGACGACCTACGAGCAGTACTTC
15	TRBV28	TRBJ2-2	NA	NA	CASSFWETNTGELFF	TGTGCCAGCAGTTTTTGGGAGACGAACACCGGGGAGCTGTTTTTT
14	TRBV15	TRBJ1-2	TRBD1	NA	CATSAGTGGNGYTF	TGTGCCACCAGCGCCGGGACAGGGGGCAACGGCTACACCTTC
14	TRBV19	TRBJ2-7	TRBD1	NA	CASKDRGNSYEQYF	TGTGCCAGTAAAGACAGGGGCAACTCCTACGAGCAGTACTTC
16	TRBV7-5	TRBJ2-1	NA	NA	CVRSPWQRDLNNEQFF	TGTGTCAGAAGCCCCTGGCAGAGGGATCTTAACAATGAGCAGTTCTTC
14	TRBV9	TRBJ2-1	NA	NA	CASSDTGLYNEQFF	TGTGCCAGCAGCGACACAGGGCTCTACAATGAGCAGTTCTTC
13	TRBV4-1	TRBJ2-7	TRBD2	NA	CASSQDWGGEQYF	TGCGCCAGCAGCCAGGATTGGGGGGGAGAGCAGTACTTC
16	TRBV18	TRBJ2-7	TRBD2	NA	CASSPVLAGVRGEQYF	TGTGCCAGCTCACCAGTTCTAGCGGGAGTAAGGGGCGAGCAGTACTTC
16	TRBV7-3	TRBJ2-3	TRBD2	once	CASSPTGLGTTDTQYF	TGTGCCAGCAGCCCGACTGGACTAGGGACCACAGATACGCAGTATTTT
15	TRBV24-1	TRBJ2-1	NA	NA	CATSDLYRENNEQFF	TGTGCCACCAGTGATTTGTACCGGGAGAACAATGAGCAGTTCTTC
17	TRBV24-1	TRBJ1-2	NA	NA	CATSDSPSISERKGYTF	TGTGCCACCAGTGATTCCCCTAGCATTTCGGAAAGGAAGGGCTACACCTTC
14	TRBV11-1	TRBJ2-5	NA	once	CASSPFGGGETQYF	TGTGCCAGCAGCCCCTTCGGGGGTGGAGAGACCCAGTACTTC
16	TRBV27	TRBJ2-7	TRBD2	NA	CASSPTSGGLSYEQYF	TGTGCCAGCAGCCCGACTAGCGGGGGGCTGTCCTACGAGCAGTACTTC
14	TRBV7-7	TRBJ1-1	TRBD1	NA	CASRRLGQEAEAFF	TGTGCCAGCAGGCGCCTCGGACAGGAGGCTGAAGCTTTCTTT
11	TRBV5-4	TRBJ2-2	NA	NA	CASSSTGELFF	TGTGCCAGCAGCTCGACCGGGGAGCTGTTTTTT
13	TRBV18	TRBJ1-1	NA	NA	CASSLTENTEAFF	TGTGCCAGCTCCCTGACAGAGAACACTGAAGCTTTCTTT
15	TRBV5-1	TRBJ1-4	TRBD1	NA	CASSQGRGTNEKLFF	TGCGCCAGCAGCCAAGGCAGGGGGACTAATGAAAAACTGTTTTTT
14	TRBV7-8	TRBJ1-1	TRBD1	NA	CASSSWNTGDEAFF	TGTGCCAGCAGCTCCTGGAATACAGGGGATGAAGCTTTCTTT
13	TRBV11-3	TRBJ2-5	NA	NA	CASSFSESSHQYF	TGTGCCAGCAGCTTTTCCGAAAGCTCCCACCAGTACTTC
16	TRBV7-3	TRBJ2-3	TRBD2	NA	CQIGVWREERTDTQYF	TGTCAAATAGGGGTATGGCGGGAGGAACGAACAGATACGCAGTATTTT
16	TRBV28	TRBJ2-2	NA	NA	CASTPRTRANTGELFF	TGTGCCAGCACCCCCAGGACACGCGCGAACACCGGGGAGCTGTTTTTT
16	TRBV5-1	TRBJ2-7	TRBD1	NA	CASSLSGQGVTYEQYF	TGCGCCAGCAGCTTGTCAGGACAGGGGGTAACCTACGAGCAGTACTTC
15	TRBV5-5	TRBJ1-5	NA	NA	CASSSDLLQGPPQHF	TGTGCCAGCAGCTCGGACCTCTTACAGGGCCCGCCCCAGCATTTT
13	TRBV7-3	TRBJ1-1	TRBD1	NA	CASSTGGGLMLLF	TGTGCCAGCAGCACAGGGGGAGGGCTAATGTTGCTCTTT
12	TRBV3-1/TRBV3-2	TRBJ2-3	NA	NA	CASSEVADTQYF	TGTGCCAGCAGCGAGGTGGCAGATACGCAGTATTTT
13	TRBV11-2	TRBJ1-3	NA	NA	CASPAGSGNTIYF	TGTGCCAGCCCCGCGGGCTCTGGAAACACCATATATTTT
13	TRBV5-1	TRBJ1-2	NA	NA	CASSRREDYGYTF	TGCGCCAGCAGCCGCAGGGAGGACTATGGCTACACCTTC
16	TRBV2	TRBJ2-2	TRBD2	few	CASSPIAGDGSGELFF	TGTGCCAGCAGCCCTATAGCGGGAGATGGGTCCGGGGAGCTGTTTTTT
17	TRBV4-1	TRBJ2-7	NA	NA	CASSHGRGLLGDYEQYF	TGCGCCAGCAGCCACGGAAGAGGCCTTCTAGGGGACTACGAGCAGTACTTC
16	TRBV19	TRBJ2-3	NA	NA	CASSIGRGVWSDTQYF	TGTGCCAGTAGTATAGGGAGGGGAGTCTGGTCAGATACGCAGTATTTT
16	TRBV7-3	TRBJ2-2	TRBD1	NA	CASSSGQGAGTGELFF	TGTGCCAGCAGCTCGGGACAGGGGGCAGGGACCGGGGAGCTGTTTTTT
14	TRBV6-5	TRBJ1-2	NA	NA	CASRKGQGLYGYTF	TGTGCCAGCAGAAAGGGTCAGGGCCTGTATGGCTACACCTTC
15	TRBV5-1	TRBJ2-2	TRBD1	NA	CASSATGANTGELFF	TGCGCCAGCAGCGCGACAGGGGCGAACACCGGGGAGCTGTTTTTT
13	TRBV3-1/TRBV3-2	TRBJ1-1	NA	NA	CASSRQVYTEAFF	TGTGCCAGCAGCCGTCAGGTATACACTGAAGCTTTCTTT
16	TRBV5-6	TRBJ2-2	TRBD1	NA	CASSGWDRGFTGELFF	TGTGCCAGCAGCGGGTGGGACAGGGGATTTACCGGGGAGCTGTTTTTT
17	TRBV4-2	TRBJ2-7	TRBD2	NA	CASSQGVGAGDSYEQYF	TGTGCCAGCAGCCAAGGGGTTGGAGCGGGGGACTCCTACGAGCAGTACTTC
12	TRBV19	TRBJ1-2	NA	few	CASSIMGRGYTF	TGTGCCAGTAGTATTATGGGGCGAGGCTACACCTTC
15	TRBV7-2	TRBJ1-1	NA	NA	CASSLVGRGNTEAFF	TGTGCCAGCAGCTTAGTGGGTCGGGGGAACACTGAAGCTTTCTTT
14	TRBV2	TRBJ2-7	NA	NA	CASSDLYRGSEQYF	TGTGCCAGCAGTGACCTCTATCGGGGATCCGAGCAGTACTTC
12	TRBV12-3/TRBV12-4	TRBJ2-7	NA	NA	CASRGRRYEQYF	TGTGCCAGCAGGGGCAGGCGCTACGAGCAGTACTTC
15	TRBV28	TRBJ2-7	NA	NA	CASSLATTAAYEQYF	TGTGCCAGCAGCCTAGCGACTACCGCAGCCTACGAGCAGTACTTC
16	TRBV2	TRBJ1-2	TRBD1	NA	CASSEETGYGIYGYTF	TGTGCCAGCAGTGAGGAGACAGGGTACGGCATTTATGGCTACACCTTC
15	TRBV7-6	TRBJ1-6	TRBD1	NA	CASSLEGRGNSPLHF	TGTGCCAGCAGCTTAGAAGGCAGGGGGAATTCACCCCTCCACTTT
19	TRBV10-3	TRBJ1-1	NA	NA	CAISAYPIPRTGMNTEAFF	TGTGCCATCAGTGCATACCCCATTCCACGGACGGGAATGAACACTGAAGCTTTCTTT
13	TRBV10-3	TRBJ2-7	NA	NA	CASETGLSYEQYF	TGTGCCTCGGAGACAGGCCTCTCCTACGAGCAGTACTTC
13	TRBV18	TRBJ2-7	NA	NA	CASSPPTSYEQYF	TGTGCCAGCTCACCACCCACTTCCTACGAGCAGTACTTC